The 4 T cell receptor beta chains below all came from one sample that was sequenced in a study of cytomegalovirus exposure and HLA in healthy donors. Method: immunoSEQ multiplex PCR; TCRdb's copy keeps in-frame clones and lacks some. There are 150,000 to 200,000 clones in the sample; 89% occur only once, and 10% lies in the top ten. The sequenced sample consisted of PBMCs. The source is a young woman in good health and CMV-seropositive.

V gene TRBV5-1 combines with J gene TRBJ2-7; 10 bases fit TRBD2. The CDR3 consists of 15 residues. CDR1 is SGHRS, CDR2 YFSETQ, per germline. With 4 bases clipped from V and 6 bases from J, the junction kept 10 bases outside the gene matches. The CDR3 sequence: CASSGLAGDSGEQYF. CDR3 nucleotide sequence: TGCGCCAGCAGCGGGCTAGCGGGGGATTCTGGCGAGCAGTACTTC. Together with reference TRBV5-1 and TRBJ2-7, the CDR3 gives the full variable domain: KAGVTQTPRYLIKTRGQQVTLSCSPISGHRSVSWYQQTPGQGLQFLFEYFSETQRNKGNFPGRFSGRQFSNSRSEMNVSTLELGDSALYLCASSGLAGDSGEQYFGPGTRLTVT.

CDR3 DNA: TGCGCCAGCAGCTTGGCGGGGGACTCCGATAGCAATCAGCCCCAGCATTTT. It translates to CASSLAGDSDSNQPQHF. The chain uses TRBV5-1 and TRBJ1-5; D is perhaps TRBD1 (5 bases). Germline V gene lookup returns CDR1 SGHRS and CDR2 YFSETQ. The CDR3 is 17 amino acids. V lost 0 bases to trimming and J lost 0 bases, with 13 bases between them. The full variable domain, in which reference TRBV5-1 and TRBJ1-5 provide the parts outside the CDR3, is KAGVTQTPRYLIKTRGQQVTLSCSPISGHRSVSWYQQTPGQGLQFLFEYFSETQRNKGNFPGRFSGRQFSNSRSEMNVSTLELGDSALYLCASSLAGDSDSNQPQHFGDGTRLSIL.

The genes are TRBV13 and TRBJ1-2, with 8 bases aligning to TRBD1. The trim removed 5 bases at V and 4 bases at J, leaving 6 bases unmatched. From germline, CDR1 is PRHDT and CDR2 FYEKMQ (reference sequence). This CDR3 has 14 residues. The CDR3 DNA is TGTGCCAGCAGCCATTCTGGGACAGGCTATGGCTACACCTTC. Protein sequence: CASSHSGTGYGYTF.

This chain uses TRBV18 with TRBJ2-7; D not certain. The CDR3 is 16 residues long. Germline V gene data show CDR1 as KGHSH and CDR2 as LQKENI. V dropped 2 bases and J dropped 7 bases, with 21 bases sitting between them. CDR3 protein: CASSPAISPSSREQYF. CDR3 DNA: TGTGCCAGCTCACCAGCGATATCCCCTTCTTCGCGGGAGCAGTACTTC.